This T cell receptor (beta chain) comes out of a study of blood T cell repertoires in COVID-19. Across the whole study: Sources were T cells, B-cell-depleted T cells, or PBMCs; the material itself was cDNA or gDNA.

Looked up from germline, CDR1 is LGHDT and CDR2 is YNNKEL (reference sequence). The length of the CDR3 is 16 residues. V gave up 8 bases and J gave up 1 base; unmatched junction bases: 10. This clone was found once. Source study methods: The assay estimated nucleated cells by amplifying reference gene primers. Sequenced by immunoSEQ multiplex PCR; TCRdb stores in-frame clones only, minus some. V and J calls and clone size come straight from that table; D and trimming were deduced from the DNA. This sample has approximately 300,000 clones; 80% to 90% occur once, and the top ten carry roughly 1.3%. Sequenced input: peripheral blood. This receptor was obtained from a woman between 45 and 65 years old with acute or convalescent COVID-19. The rearrangement links TRBV3-1 (or the pseudogene TRBV3-2) to TRBJ2-7; 11 nucleotides agree with TRBD2. CDR3 sequence: CASGLIAGGVSYEQYF. In nucleotides, the CDR3 is TGTGCCAGCGGCCTCATAGCGGGAGGGGTTTCCTACGAGCAGTACTTC.